A single sample is the source of the 30 T cell receptor beta chains below, sequenced in a study of T cell responses to AZD1222 COVID-19 vaccine. Here immunoSEQ multiplex PCR was the method, and the copy in TCRdb shows in-frame clones only, minus some. The sample holds roughly 65,000 clones; roughly 86% are singletons and the top ten take about 8.2%. The specimen comprised peripheral blood, sampled on day 0 of AZD1222 vaccination. The receptor source for this set is an adult in good health.

The chain is built from TRBV14 and TRBJ1-1, with 7 bases that match TRBD1. The CDR3 extends over 21 amino acids. From germline, CDR1 is SGHDN and CDR2 FVKESK. The J segment lost 3 bases and the V segment lost 2 bases, leaving 24 bases of the junction unmatched. In DNA form, the CDR3 reads TGTGCCAGCAGCCAACAAACTCGCGCCGGGACAGAACCCTCAGAGGACACTGAAGCTTTCTTT. This translates into CASSQQTRAGTEPSEDTEAFF.

The rearrangement joins TRBV12-5 to TRBJ2-5; unclear D gene. The CDR3 runs to 15 residues. Germline V lookup: CDR1 LGHNT, CDR2 FRNRAP. Trimming stripped 0 bases from V and 5 bases from J, with 13 bases between. This chain's CDR3 is CASGLVPIRGETQYF. CDR3 DNA: TGTGCTAGTGGTTTGGTACCCATAAGAGGCGAGACCCAGTACTTC.

This clone was counted a single time. The chain joins TRBV6-6 to TRBJ1-1; D is ambiguous. The V end lost 6 bases, the J end lost 4 bases, and 9 bases lay between the germline ends. Germline CDR1 reads MNHNY; CDR2 reads SVGAGI (reference sequence). The length of the CDR3 is 12 residues. The CDR3 DNA reads TGTGCCAGCAGCTCACTAGCCACTGAAGCTTTCTTT. Translated: CASSSLATEAFF.

CDR3 protein: CSVTGPYNEQFF. CDR3 nucleotides: TGCAGCGTGACAGGTCCCTACAATGAGCAGTTCTTC. V gene TRBV29-1 combines with J gene TRBJ2-1, with a weak D call TRBD1 (6 bases). V dropped 6 bases and J dropped 2 bases, with 8 bases sitting between them. The CDR3 runs 12 residues. CDR1 SQVTM and CDR2 ANQGSEA come from the germline V gene.

The chain carries TRBV9 and TRBJ1-4; D may be TRBD1 (5 bases). CDR3 length equals 16 residues. CDR1 SGDLS and CDR2 YYNGEE come from the germline V gene. V dropped 0 bases and J dropped 3 bases, with 12 bases sitting between them. CDR3 region: CASSVGRVRANEKLFF. DNA of the CDR3: TGTGCCAGCAGCGTAGGCAGGGTTCGAGCTAATGAAAAACTGTTTTTT.

The chain recombines TRBV5-1 with TRBJ2-7; no firm D call. This CDR3 comprises 14 residues. Between the trimmed V and J ends, which lost 5 bases and 2 bases, there was a span of 14 bases. Germline V gene data show CDR1 as SGHRS and CDR2 as YFSETQ. The CDR3 DNA is TGCGCCAGCAGTGATGCGGCAACCACCTACGAGCAGTACTTC. It translates to CASSDAATTYEQYF.

This sequence joins TRBV4-2 and TRBJ1-1; the match to TRBD1 covers 9 bases. This CDR3 has 16 residues. Germline CDR1 is LGHNA and CDR2 is YNFKEQ. The ends lost 4 bases at V and 0 bases at J; junction bases unmatched: 6. This CDR3 is CASSRTTGGLNTEAFF. As DNA, the CDR3 is TGTGCCAGCAGCCGCACCACAGGGGGCCTGAACACTGAAGCTTTCTTT.

The CDR3 nucleotides read TGTGCCACCCACCGGGGGATGGGGACACAAGAGACCCAGTACTTC. It codes for CATHRGMGTQETQYF. V and J are TRBV6-5 and TRBJ2-5; D may match TRBD1 or TRBD2 (6 bases each). Trimming removed 10 bases at V and 2 bases at J, with 20 bases between. Germline CDR1 is MNHEY and CDR2 is SVGAGI. The CDR3 runs 15 residues.

The rearrangement uses TRBV29-1 and TRBJ1-2; 8 bases are shared with TRBD1. CDR1 and CDR2 (germline): SQVTM, ANQGSEA. The CDR3 totals 13 residues. The V and J ends lost 4 bases and 8 bases, in that order; junction bases with no gene match: 9. The CDR3 protein is CSVVPQGARGYTF. In DNA form, the CDR3 reads TGCAGCGTTGTACCTCAGGGGGCGCGAGGCTACACCTTC.

The V gene is TRBV28, the J gene TRBJ2-1; weak D call: TRBD1 (7 bases). CDR3 size: 14 residues. V lost 6 bases, J lost 9 bases, and 18 bases lay in between. Germline CDR1 reads MDHEN; CDR2 reads SYDVKM. The DNA of the CDR3 is TGTGCCAGCAGATTGGGGGGACAGTTGGCTGAGCAGTTCTTC. Its protein is CASRLGGQLAEQFF.

The rearrangement joins TRBV6-1 to TRBJ2-2, with 11 positions matching TRBD2. Germline loops: CDR1 MNHNS, CDR2 SASEGT. J lost 4 bases, V lost 2 bases, and 0 bases had no gene match. The CDR3 loop spans 15 amino acids. CDR3 loop: CASSELAGGTGELFF. CDR3 sequence (DNA): TGTGCCAGCAGTGAACTAGCGGGAGGCACCGGGGAGCTGTTTTTT.

The J gene is TRBJ1-1, the V gene TRBV11-2; tentative D call: TRBD1 (6 bases). With 5 bases removed from V and 0 bases from J, the gap between germline ends came to 13 bases. CDR1 and CDR2 (germline): SGHAT, FQNNGV. The CDR3 contains 15 residues. In DNA form, the CDR3 reads TGTGCCAGCAGCGTCAGGGGCGGGTTGAACACTGAAGCTTTCTTT. It yields the protein CASSVRGGLNTEAFF.

The chain couples TRBV10-2 to TRBJ2-5, with 9 bases matching TRBD2. The V gene's germline CDR1 is WSHSY and CDR2 SAAADI. The ends lost 3 bases at V and 5 bases at J; junction bases unmatched: 16. This CDR3 is built from 18 residues. The CDR3 DNA reads as TGCGCCAGCAGTGACCCCCGGGGTAGCGGGAGCCGCTGGGAGACCCAGTACTTC. Translation gives CASSDPRGSGSRWETQYF.

V usage is TRBV7-9 and J usage is TRBJ1-1; D is uncertain. The CDR3 contains 15 residues. Germline V lookup: CDR1 SEHNR, CDR2 FQNEAQ (reference sequence). V was shortened by 5 bases and J by 2 bases, with 15 bases between the two germline ends. CDR3 in DNA: TGTGCCAGCAGCCTACGCTCCGACGGAAACACTGAAGCTTTCTTT. Residues: CASSLRSDGNTEAFF.

The chain employs TRBV5-4 and TRBJ2-6, with D unresolved. CDR1 is SGHNT, CDR2 YYREEE, per germline (reference sequence). Trimming stripped 4 bases from V and 0 bases from J, with 8 bases between. This CDR3 is 15 amino acids long. The CDR3 bases are TGTGCCAGCAGCCTTGACAACTCTGGGGCCAACGTCCTGACTTTC. It is translated as CASSLDNSGANVLTF.

The chain employs TRBV10-2 and TRBJ1-2, with D possibly TRBD1 on 6 matching bases. Germline V gene lookup returns CDR1 WSHSY and CDR2 SAAADI. The CDR3 sequence is 15 residues long. The V end lost 10 bases, the J end lost 4 bases, and 22 bases lay between the germline ends. DNA for the CDR3: TGCGCCACCAGGGGCCAAGGAGGCGGGACCTATGGCTACACCTTC. Translating gives CATRGQGGGTYGYTF.

The rearrangement joins TRBV27 to TRBJ2-1; 7 bases are shared with TRBD1. The V segment lost 5 bases and the J segment 2 bases; nucleotides outside the gene matches: 9. The germline CDR1 and CDR2 sequences are MNHEY and SMNVEV (reference sequence). The CDR3 sequence is 16 residues long. CDR3 in amino acids: CASSARDSETYNEQFF. CDR3 sequence (DNA): TGTGCCAGCAGTGCCCGGGACAGCGAAACCTACAATGAGCAGTTCTTC.

This clone was recorded only once. The V gene is TRBV7-8, the J gene TRBJ1-5; D is unclear. V was shortened by 5 bases and J by 5 bases, with 10 bases between the two germline ends. Per germline, CDR1 SGHVS and CDR2 FQNEAQ. The CDR3 covers 13 residues. The DNA of the CDR3 is TGTGCCAGCAGCCCGTACAGTGATCAGCCCCAGCATTTT. This sequence encodes CASSPYSDQPQHF.

The V and J genes are TRBV7-2 and TRBJ2-5; 15 bases agree with TRBD2. The germline gives CDR1 SGHTA, CDR2 FQGNSA. V lost 4 bases, J lost 4 bases, and 10 bases stayed unmatched. CDR3 length: 18 amino acids. CDR3: CASSSGLAGGLLGETQYF. The CDR3 DNA reads TGTGCCAGCAGCTCCGGACTAGCGGGAGGGCTCTTAGGAGAGACCCAGTACTTC.

This clone was detected a few times. The chain is built from TRBV19 and TRBJ1-2; D gene uncertain. The CDR3 has 12 residues. The V gene lost 6 bases and the J gene lost 0 bases, with 5 bases spanning the gap. CDR1 is LNHDA and CDR2 is SQIVND in the germline V gene (reference sequence). This CDR3 reads CASSSTNYGYTF. The CDR3 bases are TGTGCCAGTAGCAGCACTAACTATGGCTACACCTTC.

The J gene is TRBJ1-2, the V gene TRBV14; 8 bases match TRBD1. CDR1 and CDR2 from the germline V gene are SGHDN and FVKESK. V lost 1 base to trimming and J lost 8 bases; unmatched junction nucleotides: 3. The CDR3 spans 13 residues. Here the CDR3 reads CASSQARGQGYTF. As DNA, the CDR3 is TGTGCCAGCAGCCAAGCCAGGGGGCAAGGCTACACCTTC.

J is TRBJ1-1 and V is TRBV6-6; D remains unclear. Trimming took 4 bases from V and 4 from J, leaving 13 bases between them. The germline CDR1 and CDR2 sequences are MNHNY and SVGAGI (reference sequence). The CDR3 spans 14 residues. In nucleotides, the CDR3 is TGTGCCAGCAGTTCCGAGGTTCCGGGCACTGAAGCTTTCTTT. Translating gives CASSSEVPGTEAFF.

The V gene is TRBV24-1, the J gene TRBJ2-1; 8 nucleotides agree with TRBD2. Germline loops: CDR1 KGHDR, CDR2 SFDVKD. Trimming removed 4 bases from V and 2 bases from J; junction bases left unmatched: 6. The CDR3 consists of 16 residues. The CDR3 bases are TGTGCCACCAGTGACCCAGCGGGAGCTCCCTACAATGAGCAGTTCTTC. Protein: CATSDPAGAPYNEQFF.

In its sample, this clone was seen a few times. V is TRBV28 and J is TRBJ1-4; no reliable D call. The germline V gene encodes CDR1 MDHEN and CDR2 SYDVKM. The V gene lost 3 bases and the J gene lost 3 bases, with 8 bases spanning the gap. This CDR3 spans 14 amino acids. The CDR3 region is CASSFPGANEKLFF. The CDR3 DNA reads TGTGCCAGCAGTTTCCCAGGAGCTAATGAAAAACTGTTTTTT.

The J gene is TRBJ1-4, the V gene TRBV7-9; TRBD1 agrees at 7 bases. V shed 4 bases and J 2 bases; nucleotides not matched to a gene: 10. The CDR3 loop spans 17 amino acids. CDR1 is SEHNR and CDR2 is FQNEAQ in the germline V gene (reference sequence). In DNA form, the CDR3 reads TGTGCCAGCAGCTCGGGGTCGTCGGGACAGACTAATGAAAAACTGTTTTTT. Protein: CASSSGSSGQTNEKLFF.

J is TRBJ2-1 and V is TRBV5-1, with D possibly being TRBD1 (6 bases). Germline V gene data show CDR1 as SGHRS and CDR2 as YFSETQ. V shed 4 bases and J shed 7 bases, with 18 bases lying between them. The CDR3 runs 15 residues. This chain's CDR3 is CASSPTGSRVNEQFF. CDR3 bases: TGCGCCAGCAGCCCTACAGGGTCCAGGGTAAATGAGCAGTTCTTC.

The rearrangement links TRBV4-1 to TRBJ2-7, with TRBD2 identical over 9 bases. Germline CDR1 reads MGHRA; CDR2 reads YSYEKL. Losses at the gene ends were 3 bases for V and 2 bases for J; bases not matched to a gene: 5. The CDR3 is 15 residues long. The chain's CDR3 is CASSHLASGTYEQYF. The CDR3 nucleotides are TGCGCCAGCAGCCATTTGGCTAGCGGGACCTACGAGCAGTACTTC.

This chain uses TRBV29-1 with TRBJ1-1, with D possibly matching TRBD1 (6 bases). Trimming pared 3 bases from V and 1 base from J, leaving 12 bases between. Germline CDR1 is SQVTM and CDR2 is ANQGSEA. There are 14 residues in the CDR3. As DNA, the CDR3 is TGCAGCGTTGATAGGGGGAGGGGGAACACTGAAGCTTTCTTT. Its translation is CSVDRGRGNTEAFF.

This clone turned up a few times. V and J are TRBV2 and TRBJ1-2, with D possibly matching TRBD1 (6 bases). V was pared by 5 bases and J by 4 bases, with 17 bases between. This CDR3 is 15 amino acids long. In germline, CDR1 is SNHLY, CDR2 FYNNEI. CDR3 DNA sequence: TGTGCCAGCAGTTTAGGGGGAAGTGCTGGCTATGGCTACACCTTC. It specifies CASSLGGSAGYGYTF.

The genes are TRBV6-1 and TRBJ2-6, with a weak D call TRBD2 (5 bases). The V end lost 2 bases, the J end lost 3 bases, and 8 bases lay between the germline ends. The CDR3 has 15 residues. The germline V gene encodes CDR1 MNHNS and CDR2 SASEGT. Written as DNA, the CDR3 is TGTGCCAGCAGTGAACAGCGGTTTGGGGCCAACGTCCTGACTTTC. Amino acids: CASSEQRFGANVLTF.